This T cell receptor beta chain appears in the sequencing data of a study of blood T cell repertoires in COVID-19 (TCRdb year 2020). Concerning the study at large: Samples covering the acute and convalescent phases of COVID-19 were provided by collaborators in the United States, Italy and Spain. Nearly every sample came with metadata listing a de-identified subject ID, COVID-19 status, age in years and sex. The repertoires were made available in a free public database intended to serve as a resource for research on the immune response to SARS-CoV-2. Subjects who had been exposed to COVID-19, were actively infected with it, or had recovered from it provided the deeply sampled blood TCRbeta repertoires that made up the dataset. The prospective study material was composed of cDNA or gDNA derived from T cells, B-cell-depleted T cells, or PBMCs. HLA class I and class II types, where available, came from metadata supplied by the sample provider rather than from assay-based typing. The samples were drawn from the first 160 participants of the ongoing ImmuneRACE study and from 950 to 1,500 subjects provided by 6 global collaborators. The paper's findings and limits, for the study overall: The quantity of clinical and demographic metadata differed by source and by participant and was supplied without curation.

TCRbeta CDR3 regions were amplified from genomic DNA by means of the immunoSEQ Assay, a bias-controlled multiplex PCR. In the authors' own workflow: Nucleated cell counts per sample were estimated from amplification of reference gene primers within the assay. To quantify the absolute abundance of each unique TCRbeta CDR3 rearrangement, sequence reads were collapsed and filtered. For each sample, productive Simpson clonality was calculated as the square root of Simpson's diversity index across productive rearrangements. The clones in this table, taken by TCRdb from immuneACCESS, are in-frame only. Not every clone is retained; where verified, under half of the shortfall comes from an unresolved V gene, and the cause of the rest is unknown. The V and J calls and clone size are taken from that table; D and trimming were inferred from the DNA. Here the sample has about 330,000 clones; more than 75% occur a single time. The biggest ten clones account for 1.6% of the sample.

Unmatched junction bases come to 4, with V trimmed by 0 bases and J by 4 bases. CDR1 and CDR2, per the germline V gene, are SGHRS and YFSETQ. The cysteine opens and the phenylalanine closes a CDR3 of 16 amino acids. The retained sequence is limited to the CDR3, 48 bases, with the frame set at the first base. Details on this clone: This receptor's antigen is unknown. Base qualities are not at hand, and no much larger clone is one base apart.

Collaborating institutions collected whole blood in K2EDTA tubes following their own protocols. Collaborator samples were shipped for TCRbeta analysis as frozen whole blood, isolated PBMCs, or DNA extracted from either sample type. The V and J genes are TRBV5-1 and TRBJ1-4; 9 middle bases align to TRBD1. Specimen: peripheral blood. This TCR was sampled from a woman in her 50s with acute or convalescent COVID-19. The encoded CDR3 is CASSLVGGQGNEKLFF. The nucleotides read TGCGCCAGCAGCTTGGTGGGGGGACAGGGTAATGAAAAACTGTTTTTT.